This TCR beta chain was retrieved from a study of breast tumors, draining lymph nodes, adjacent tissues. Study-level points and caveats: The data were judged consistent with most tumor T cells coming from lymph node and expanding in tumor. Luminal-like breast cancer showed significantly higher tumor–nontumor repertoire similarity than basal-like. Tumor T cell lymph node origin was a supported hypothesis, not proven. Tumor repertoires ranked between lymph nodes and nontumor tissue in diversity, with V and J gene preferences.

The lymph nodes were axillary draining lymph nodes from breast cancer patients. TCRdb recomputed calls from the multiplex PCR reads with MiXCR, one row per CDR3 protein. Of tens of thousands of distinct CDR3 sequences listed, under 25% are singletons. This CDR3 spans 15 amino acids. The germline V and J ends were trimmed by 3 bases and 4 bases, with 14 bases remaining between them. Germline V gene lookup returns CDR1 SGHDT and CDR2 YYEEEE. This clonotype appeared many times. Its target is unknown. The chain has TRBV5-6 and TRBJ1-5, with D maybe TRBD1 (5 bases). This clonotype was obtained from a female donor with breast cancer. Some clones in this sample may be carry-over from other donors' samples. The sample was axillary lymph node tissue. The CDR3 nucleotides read TGTGCCAGCAGCTCGCTCCAGGGTGGGAATCAGCCCCAGCATTTT. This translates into CASSSLQGGNQPQHF.